The clone carrying this T cell receptor (beta chain) turned up a few times. Its specificity is unknown. The CDR3 has 12 amino acids. The V end lost 7 bases, the J end lost 8 bases, and 14 bases lay between the germline ends. MiXCR, run by TCRdb on the reads, gives a single entry per CDR3 protein. Counted here are nearly 700,000 distinct CDR3 sequences, around a third occurring once; the ten biggest clones make up about 20%. The source of the sample is a study of T cell repertoires in cytomegalovirus infection. Study background: Recently identified HLA-C-restricted CMV epitopes were among the peptides used. Study observations and caveats: Frequencies of public TCR beta families were cumulated, and this identified carriers of CMV plus the relevant HLA. Clonotype analysis showed dominance of the ex vivo response by HLA-C-restricted CMV-specific TCR beta clonotypes.

This TCR was recovered from a human donor in good health (CMV status not recorded). Some clones in this sample may be carry-over from other donors' samples. This sample comprised cultured PBMCs, obtained from culture after CMV antigen stimulation. The chain carries TRBV12-3 or TRBV12-4 and TRBJ1-1; weak D call: TRBD1 (5 bases). In DNA, the CDR3 is TGTGCCAGCACTCGGGGGATCTTGGAAGCTTTCTTT. This sequence encodes CASTRGILEAFF.